One T cell receptor beta chain is described in this entry. The data are from a study of blood T cells in healthy people across ages. Through a sample-barcoded 5' primer and a J-beta primer mix, a second PCR was run for roughly 6 to 12 cycles. MiXCR was run by TCRdb on the 5' RACE reads, yielding one entry per CDR3 protein. The sample contains 650,000 to 800,000 distinct CDR3 sequences, approximately 44% of which appear only once. Germline V gives CDR1 SGHVS, CDR2 FQNEAQ. V was shortened by 3 bases and J by 2 bases, with 7 bases between the two germline ends. The CDR3 has 14 amino acids. V is TRBV7-8 and J is TRBJ1-4; D call uncertain. The sample taken for sequencing was blood. This sequence originates from a man aged 60 to 75 in good health. The CDR3 region is CASSFSGTNEKLFF. The DNA for the CDR3 is TGTGCCAGCAGCTTTTCCGGGACTAATGAAAAACTGTTTTTT.